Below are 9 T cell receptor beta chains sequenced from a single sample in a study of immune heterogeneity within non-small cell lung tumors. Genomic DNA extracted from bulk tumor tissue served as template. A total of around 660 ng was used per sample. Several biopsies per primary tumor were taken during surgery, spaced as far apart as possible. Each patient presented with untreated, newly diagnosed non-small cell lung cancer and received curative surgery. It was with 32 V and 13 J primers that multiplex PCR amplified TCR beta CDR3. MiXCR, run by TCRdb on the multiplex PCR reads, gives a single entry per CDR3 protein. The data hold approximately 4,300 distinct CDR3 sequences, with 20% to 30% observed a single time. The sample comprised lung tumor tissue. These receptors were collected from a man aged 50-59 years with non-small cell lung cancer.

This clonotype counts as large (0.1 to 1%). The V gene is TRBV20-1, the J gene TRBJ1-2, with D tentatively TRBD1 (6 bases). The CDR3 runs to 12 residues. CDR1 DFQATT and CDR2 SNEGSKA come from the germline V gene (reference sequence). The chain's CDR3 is CRAGGGAFGYTF. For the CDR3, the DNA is TGCAGGGCGGGGGGGGGCGCGTTCGGCTACACCTTC.

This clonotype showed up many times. The CDR3 sequence is CASSQVPGPDTQYF. The CDR3, as DNA: TGCGCCAGCAGCCAAGTTCCGGGGCCAGATACGCAGTATTTT. The chain has TRBV4-1 and TRBJ2-3; either TRBD1 or TRBD2 may supply D (5 bases each). Germline V CDR1 and CDR2: MGHRA, YSYEKL. V was clipped by 1 base and J by 4 bases, with 9 bases between them. The length of the CDR3 is 14 residues.

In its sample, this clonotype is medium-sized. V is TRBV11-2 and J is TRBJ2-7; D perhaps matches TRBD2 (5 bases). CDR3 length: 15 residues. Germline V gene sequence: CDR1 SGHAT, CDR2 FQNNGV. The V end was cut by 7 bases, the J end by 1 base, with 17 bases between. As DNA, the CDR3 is TGTGCCAGCATCGACTCAGAGGGCGCTTCCTACGAGCAGTACTTC. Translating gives CASIDSEGASYEQYF.

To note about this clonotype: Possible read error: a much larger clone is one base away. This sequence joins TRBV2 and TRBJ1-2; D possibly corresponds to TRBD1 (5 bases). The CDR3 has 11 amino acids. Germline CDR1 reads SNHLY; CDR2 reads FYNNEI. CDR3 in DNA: TGTGCCAGCAGGGGGCCTTATGACTACACCTTC. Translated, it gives CASRGPYDYTF.

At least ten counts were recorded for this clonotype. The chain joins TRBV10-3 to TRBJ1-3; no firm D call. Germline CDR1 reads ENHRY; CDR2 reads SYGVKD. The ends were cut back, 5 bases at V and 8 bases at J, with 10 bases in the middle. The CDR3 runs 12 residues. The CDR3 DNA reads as TGTGCCATCAGTTGGGCGGTGGACACCATATATTTT. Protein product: CAISWAVDTIYF.

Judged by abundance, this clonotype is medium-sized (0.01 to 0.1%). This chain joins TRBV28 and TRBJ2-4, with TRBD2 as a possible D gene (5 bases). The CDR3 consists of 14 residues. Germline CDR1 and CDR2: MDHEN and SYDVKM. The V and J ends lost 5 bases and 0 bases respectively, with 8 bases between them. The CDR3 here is CASSRGLAKNIQYF. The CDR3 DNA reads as TGTGCCAGCAGTCGGGGTCTAGCCAAAAACATTCAGTACTTC.

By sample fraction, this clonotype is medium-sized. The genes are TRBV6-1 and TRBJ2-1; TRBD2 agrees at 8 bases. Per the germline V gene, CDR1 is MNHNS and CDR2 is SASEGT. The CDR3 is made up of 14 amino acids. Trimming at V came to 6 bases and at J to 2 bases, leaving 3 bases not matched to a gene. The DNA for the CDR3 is TGTGCCAGCAGGCGGGAGGTAACCTACAATGAGCAGTTCTTC. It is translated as CASRREVTYNEQFF.

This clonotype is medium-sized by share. CDR3 residues: CASSSDRTNTGELFF. For the CDR3, the DNA is TGTGCCAGCAGCTCGGACAGGACGAACACCGGGGAGCTGTTTTTT. The chain joins TRBV12-3 or TRBV12-4 to TRBJ2-2; TRBD1 agrees at 7 bases. Trimming cost V 6 bases and J 0 bases; bases outside gene matches: 4. The CDR3 sequence is 15 residues long.

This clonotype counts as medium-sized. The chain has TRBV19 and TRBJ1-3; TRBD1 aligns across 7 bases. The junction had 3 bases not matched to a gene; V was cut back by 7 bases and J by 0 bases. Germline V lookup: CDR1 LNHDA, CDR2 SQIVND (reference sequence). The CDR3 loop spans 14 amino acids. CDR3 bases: TGTGCCAGTACTTCAGGGGGCTCTGGAAACACCATATATTTT. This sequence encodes CASTSGGSGNTIYF.